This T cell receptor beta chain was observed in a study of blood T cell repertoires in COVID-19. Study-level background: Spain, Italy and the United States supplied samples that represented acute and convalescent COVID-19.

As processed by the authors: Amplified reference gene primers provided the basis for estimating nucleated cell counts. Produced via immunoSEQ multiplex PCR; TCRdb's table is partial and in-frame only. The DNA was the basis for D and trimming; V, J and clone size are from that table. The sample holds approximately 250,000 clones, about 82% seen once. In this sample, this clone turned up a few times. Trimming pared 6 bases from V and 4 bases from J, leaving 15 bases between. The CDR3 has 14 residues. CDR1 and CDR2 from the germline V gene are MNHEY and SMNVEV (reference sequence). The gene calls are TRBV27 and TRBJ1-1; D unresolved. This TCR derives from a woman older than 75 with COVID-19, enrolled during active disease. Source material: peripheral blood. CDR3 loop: CASRTNRGVTEAFF. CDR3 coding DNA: TGTGCCAGCAGGACCAACCGGGGTGTCACTGAAGCTTTCTTT.